This T cell receptor beta chain comes out of a study of CD8+CD57+ T cells in acquired aplastic anemia. Notes on the study in general: In CD8+ cells, Simpson's diversity showed no significant difference between patients and controls.

The CDR3 runs to 15 residues. Trimming removed 2 bases from V and 1 base from J; junction bases left unmatched: 5. CDR1 is SGHTA, CDR2 FQGNSA, per germline. This clonotype was detected many times. What it recognizes is unknown. Before being chosen for sequencing, patients had shown CD8+CD57+ cell expansion by flow cytometry. The diagnosis in all patients was severe acquired aplastic anemia. The TCR beta profiling, which covered VDJ combination and CDR3 sequence, was carried out using genomic DNA as the template. TCRdb used MiXCR to reprocess the reads, holding one entry per CDR3 protein. Altogether under 200,000 distinct CDR3 sequences are present, less than 60% being singletons, with the ten largest covering about 1.7%.

This chain uses TRBV7-2 with TRBJ2-7; 7 nucleotides line up with TRBD2. The TCR was taken from a human donor with aplastic anemia. Input material: sorted CD4+, CD8+, or CD8+CD57+ T cells (not recorded which) from PBMCs. CDR3 sequence: CASSLFLAGSYEQYF. The DNA for the CDR3 is TGTGCCAGCAGCTTATTCTTAGCGGGTTCCTACGAGCAGTACTTC.